These 20 T cell receptor beta chains originate from one sample sequenced in a study of T cell responses to AZD1222 COVID-19 vaccine. Sequencing was performed with immunoSEQ multiplex PCR; in TCRdb, only in-frame clones are kept and a portion is missing. This table has under 200,000 clones, 90% appearing once. The sample in question was peripheral blood, obtained on day 0 of AZD1222 vaccination. The receptor set was obtained from an adult in good health.

The chain couples TRBV7-9 to TRBJ1-3; weak D call: TRBD1 (5 bases). Trimming cost V 6 bases and J 4 bases, with 13 bases left between them. Germline assignment: CDR1 SEHNR and CDR2 FQNEAQ (reference sequence). This CDR3 contains 14 residues. The DNA of the CDR3 is TGTGCCAGCAGAGCAGGGTATACAGGAAACACCATATATTTT. Translating it yields CASRAGYTGNTIYF. Drawing the rest from reference TRBV7-9 and TRBJ1-3, the complete variable domain is DTGVSQNPRHKITKRGQNVTFRCDPISEHNRLYWYRQTLGQGPEFLTYFQNEAQLEKSRLLSDRFSAERPKGSFSTLEIQRTEQGDSAMYLCASRAGYTGNTIYFGEGSWLTVV.

The V gene is TRBV12-3 or TRBV12-4, the J gene TRBJ2-7, with D unclear. V was cut by 3 bases and J by 4 bases, with 7 bases left in between. The CDR3 sequence is 12 residues long. For the CDR3, the DNA is TGTGCCAGCAGTTTGTATTTGTACGAGCAGTACTTC. It is translated as CASSLYLYEQYF.

This rearrangement joins TRBV18 to TRBJ1-3; D remains ambiguous. This CDR3 has 14 residues. The ends were cut back, 0 bases at V and 8 bases at J, with 11 bases in the middle. CDR1 is KGHSH, CDR2 LQKENI, per germline. In nucleotides, the CDR3 is TGTGCCAGCTCACCACCGGGATGGGGAGACACCATATATTTT. The encoded protein is CASSPPGWGDTIYF.

V and J are TRBV6-5 and TRBJ2-7; no clear D. There are 15 residues in the CDR3. Germline CDR1 reads MNHEY; CDR2 reads SVGAGI. V was pared by 0 bases and J by 2 bases, with 11 bases between. CDR3 residues: CASSYSFMGAYEQYF. CDR3 DNA sequence: TGTGCCAGCAGTTACTCTTTCATGGGTGCCTACGAGCAGTACTTC.

This chain connects TRBV5-4 to TRBJ2-6; D is unresolved. The CDR3 length is 15 residues. CDR1 and CDR2 from the germline V gene are SGHNT and YYREEE (reference sequence). V lost 4 bases, J lost 0 bases, and 8 bases lay in between. The CDR3 DNA sequence: TGTGCCAGCAGCGTAGGCGACTCTGGGGCCAACGTCCTGACTTTC. This translates into CASSVGDSGANVLTF. Full variable domain (missing parts from reference TRBV5-4 and TRBJ2-6): ETGVTQSPTHLIKTRGQQVTLRCSSQSGHNTVSWYQQALGQGPQFIFQYYREEENGRGNFPPRFSGLQFPNYSSELNVNALELDDSALYLCASSVGDSGANVLTFGAGSRLTVL.

V gene TRBV5-1 combines with J gene TRBJ1-4; D is undetermined. In germline, CDR1 is SGHRS, CDR2 YFSETQ. The CDR3 is 14 residues long. V was clipped by 0 bases and J by 7 bases, with 10 bases between them. CDR3 in DNA: TGCGCCAGCAGCTTGGGGACTTCGGCTGAAAAACTGTTTTTT. Amino acids: CASSLGTSAEKLFF.

The chain recombines TRBV28 with TRBJ1-2; no clear D. The germline V and J ends were trimmed by 7 bases and 8 bases, with 14 bases remaining between them. There are 12 residues in the CDR3. Germline V gene data show CDR1 as MDHEN and CDR2 as SYDVKM. CDR3 sequence (DNA): TGTGCCAGCACCCCCCCTGGAGCCGGCTACACCTTC. Amino acid sequence: CASTPPGAGYTF.

In nucleotides, the CDR3 is TGCGCCAGCATCCTTGGTAACCCCGAAGGTACAGATACGCAGTATTTT. This codes for CASILGNPEGTDTQYF. This chain links TRBV5-1 with TRBJ2-3; D uncertain. The CDR3 runs to 16 residues. Trimming pared 6 bases from V and 3 bases from J, leaving 20 bases between. Germline CDR1 SGHRS, CDR2 YFSETQ.

CDR3 residues: CASSLDGGRSTEAFF. CDR3 sequence (DNA): TGTGCCAGCAGCTTAGATGGTGGCCGCTCCACTGAAGCTTTCTTT. V is TRBV7-2 and J is TRBJ1-1, with D unclear. Per the germline V gene, CDR1 is SGHTA and CDR2 is FQGNSA. V shed 1 base and J shed 4 bases, with 13 bases lying between them. The CDR3 sequence is 15 residues long.

The rearrangement links TRBV5-1 to TRBJ2-2, with D possibly TRBD2 on 6 matching bases. The germline V gene has CDR1 SGHRS and CDR2 YFSETQ. V was pared by 0 bases and J by 4 bases, with 7 bases between. The CDR3 sequence is 14 residues long. The CDR3 nucleotides are TGCGCCAGCAGCTTGGACGGGGGCACCGGGGAGCTGTTTTTT. The encoded protein is CASSLDGGTGELFF.

To note about this clone: Additional DNA sequences in this sample encode the identical CDR3. V gene TRBV18 combines with J gene TRBJ2-2; D may be TRBD1 or TRBD2 (5 bases each). The germline V gene has CDR1 KGHSH and CDR2 LQKENI. The V end lost 2 bases, the J end lost 0 bases, and 7 bases lay between the germline ends. This CDR3 contains 15 residues. CDR3 in DNA: TGTGCCAGCTCACCAGGGGGAGCGAACACCGGGGAGCTGTTTTTT. Translation: CASSPGGANTGELFF.

The V and J genes are TRBV29-1 and TRBJ1-1; 7 bases fit TRBD1. The CDR3 is 12 residues long. Trimming cost V 7 bases and J 5 bases; bases outside gene matches: 7. Per the germline V gene, CDR1 is SQVTM and CDR2 is ANQGSEA. The CDR3 sequence is CSGRQGRTEAFF. Written as DNA, the CDR3 is TGCAGCGGACGACAGGGACGGACTGAAGCTTTCTTT.

Comment on this clone: At the DNA level, this CDR3 is encoded by other sequences in the same sample as well. As DNA, the CDR3 is TGTGCCAGCAGTTTACACAGGGGTTCACCCCTCCACTTT. Residues: CASSLHRGSPLHF. V gene TRBV27 combines with J gene TRBJ1-6; 7 bases fit TRBD1. CDR1 and CDR2 from the germline V gene are MNHEY and SMNVEV (reference sequence). The V gene end was trimmed by 2 bases and the J gene end by 9 bases; junction bases not matched to a gene: 1. The CDR3 totals 13 residues.

The gene calls are TRBV5-1 and TRBJ2-7, with D possibly TRBD1 on 5 matching bases. Germline V gene data show CDR1 as SGHRS and CDR2 as YFSETQ. The V end lost 3 bases, the J end lost 2 bases, and 12 bases lay between the germline ends. The CDR3 is 14 amino acids. CDR3: CASSSGLSAYEQYF. In DNA, the CDR3 is TGCGCCAGCAGCTCAGGGCTGTCCGCCTACGAGCAGTACTTC.

The chain links TRBV6-5 to TRBJ1-4, with 8 bases lining up with TRBD1. J was trimmed by 2 bases and V by 6 bases; bases with no gene match: 5. CDR1 MNHEY and CDR2 SVGAGI come from the germline V gene. The CDR3 runs to 15 residues. CDR3 bases: TGTGCCAGCAGAGCTCAGGGGGCTACTAATGAAAAACTGTTTTTT. It translates to CASRAQGATNEKLFF.

The CDR3 is CASSPQPAGIYF. For the CDR3, the DNA is TGTGCCAGCAGCCCCCAGCCCGCAGGCATATATTTT. V is TRBV11-3 and J is TRBJ1-3; D uncertain. CDR3 size: 12 residues. The germline V and J ends were trimmed by 5 bases and 12 bases, with 14 bases remaining between them. Looked up from germline, CDR1 is SGHNT and CDR2 is YENEEA.

The chain combines TRBV3-1 (or the pseudogene TRBV3-2) with TRBJ1-2; a possible D gene is TRBD1 (6 bases). Per germline, CDR1 LGHDT and CDR2 YNNKEL (reference sequence). The CDR3 covers 14 residues. V was cut by 4 bases and J by 4 bases, with 13 bases left in between. The CDR3 here is CASSPLGQIYGYTF. The CDR3 DNA is TGTGCCAGCAGCCCCCTTGGACAGATCTATGGCTACACCTTC.

This rearrangement joins TRBV7-8 to TRBJ1-1; D remains ambiguous. The CDR3 length is 15 residues. V was cut by 4 bases and J by 2 bases, with 14 bases left in between. Germline V gives CDR1 SGHVS, CDR2 FQNEAQ. The CDR3 nucleotides read TGTGCCAGCAGCTCCGGAGGTAGGGCTAACACTGAAGCTTTCTTT. Protein product: CASSSGGRANTEAFF.

The rearrangement links TRBV28 to TRBJ1-2, with 8 nucleotides matching TRBD1. The germline CDR1 and CDR2 sequences are MDHEN and SYDVKM. The CDR3 extends over 15 amino acids. After removal of 5 bases from V and 4 bases from J, the junction contained 9 bases not matched to a gene. CDR3 nucleotides: TGTGCCAGCAGTCTTCGACAGGGGAATTCCTATGGCTACACCTTC. Its translation is CASSLRQGNSYGYTF.

This clone was counted a single time. The rearrangement uses TRBV5-1 and TRBJ2-2, with D unclear. CDR3 length: 14 amino acids. V shed 4 bases and J shed 2 bases, with 9 bases lying between them. Germline CDR1 and CDR2: SGHRS and YFSETQ. CDR3 in amino acids: CASSARVNTGELFF. CDR3 bases: TGCGCCAGCAGCGCCCGGGTTAACACCGGGGAGCTGTTTTTT.